This T cell receptor (beta chain) is drawn from a study of cytomegalovirus exposure and HLA in healthy donors (dated by TCRdb to the late 2010s). For the study in its entirety: An earlier analysis of roughly 630 of the donors reported about 250 Gb of sequence data and around 120 million unique TCR beta sequences from some 180 million T cells. An early release covering about 600 HLA-typed donors comprised roughly 300 gigabases of sequencing data and 65 million to 100 million unique TCR sequences. Of the roughly 390 genotyped donors, over 65% fell in the genetic ancestry cluster associated with self-reported Caucasian donors. The study aimed to test whether cataloging public T cell receptors could reveal signatures of past pathogen exposure. Using immunosequencing, the study profiled T cell repertoires from around 670 subjects and related those repertoires to cytomegalovirus serostatus. A separate validation cohort of over a hundred different subjects was used in addition to the approximately 640-subject first cohort. To predict cytomegalovirus infection status, the study combined high-throughput TCR immunosequencing, statistical association of individual TCRs with disease status, and machine learning. A later analysis re-analyzed previously published TCR beta repertoires from 600 to 850 donors and added high-resolution HLA genotyping to study TCR occurrence patterns. Rather than drawing on any new phenotypic data, the later analysis identified candidate immune exposures from TCR beta sequences and the way those sequences occurred across donors. An earlier analysis of fewer than 750 of the donors used high-throughput TCR beta sequencing to judge whether each TCR beta V gene segment behaved as functional or pseudogenic. Donor age, sex, ethnicity and CMV serostatus were collected together with the repertoire data. A later genetic analysis took genome-wide SNP genotypes for 398 of the 666 donors and used that subset as a discovery cohort. All discovery cohort repertoires had been generated on a single sequencing platform. Class I and class II HLA loci were covered by the typing at four-digit resolution. The number of typed donors differed by locus: about 620-630 for A, B, C, DRB1 and DQB1; some 540 for DQA1; around 610 for DPA1; and approximately 450 for DPB1. Five DR-DQ haplotypes were handled as single units for association and clustering, since linkage in the cohort was strong. On average, around 240,000 unique TCR beta nucleotide sequences were sequenced per donor among about 400 genotyped donors of the cohort, with 15% to 20% of those sequences being non-productive. Paper-wide results and their limitations: Compared with the approximately 710-donor mean, donors in an Asian-associated ancestry cluster had fewer N-insertions in productive TCRs, according to a later genetic analysis. Roughly uniform sequencing depth across donors was assumed in presence/absence analyses, although this assumption may not hold. In a later analysis, 16,951 TCR beta sequences were associated with specific HLA alleles at a false discovery rate of 0.05. In vitro tests confirmed that a few of the cytomegalovirus-associated TCR beta chains recognize cytomegalovirus antigens. In a later genetic analysis, a missense DCLRE1C variant was associated with V-gene and J-gene trimming of TCR beta chains, and the association was replicated in an independent cohort. In a later analysis, HLA-associated TCR beta chains were found to be more clonally expanded and to have lower generation probabilities than equally common non-associated chains. A further reported finding was that TCR beta sequences accurately predicted the HLA-A and HLA-B alleles for most subjects in the first cohort. In the study, around 150 TCR beta chains were listed as associated with cytomegalovirus. HLA typing was unavailable for some donors at each locus, so association tests used only the typed subset. Linkage disequilibrium might explain the correlated functional status among segregating V segments, but an unknown experimental factor could not be excluded. A cluster of highly shared sequence variants was judged likely to represent a technical artifact of the sequencing pipeline. Only TCR beta chains were sequenced in this cohort, and the absence of alpha or paired-chain data limited detectable features. Because counts were too low, about 18 rarely observed V segments, including chromosome 9 orphons, were left out of the earlier analysis of 500 to 750 of the donors. A later analysis found that most CMV-associated TCR beta chains appeared HLA-restricted, with HLA associations seemingly driven largely by CMV exposure. Cytomegalovirus status was reported to be diagnosed by the classifier with high specificity and sensitivity in both the original and validation cohorts. The authors suggested that the approach could potentially be generalized to other disease states and immunological phenotypes. Immune exposure information for the cohort was limited to CMV serostatus. While some public TCRs were present in many individuals, most TCR sequences turned up only very rarely across donors. An earlier analysis of some 560 of the donors showed that most TCR beta V segments appeared in productive rearrangements either about 90% or about 30% of the time, which broadly matched IMGT annotations. Strong co-occurrence of HLA alleles, especially DR and DQ, made assigning TCR associations to individual alleles difficult. In a later analysis, several top co-occurrence clusters were reported to appear linked to parvovirus B19, influenza, CMV and Epstein-Barr virus. Some IMGT-functional V segments, including TRBV6-2 and TRBV6-3, could not be told apart with the 87-base-pair reads, so those segments were excluded. In a later analysis, TCR association rates were found to vary across HLA loci, with the most associated TCRs seen for DRB1 alleles and the fewest for HLA-C alleles.

A note on this clone: The antigen it recognizes is unknown.

The cohort consisted of fewer than 700 healthy bone marrow donors. At the time of sampling, every cohort member was nominally healthy, though immune exposures that went unrecorded were likely present. The donor was CMV seronegative and was included in the group of several hundred seronegative cohort members. A peripheral blood sample was collected from each donor, and TCR beta sequencing was performed on peripheral blood mononuclear cells. Genomic DNA was extracted from the blood cell samples with the Qiagen DNeasy Blood Extraction Kit. The germline V end is reduced by 3 bases and the J end by 4 bases; junction bases left unmatched: 10. The CDR3 spans 17 residues, from the cysteine through the phenylalanine. CDR3 DNA only is kept here, 51 bases in frame from base 1. For CDR1 and CDR2, the germline V gene lists MGHRA and YSYEKL. The receptor library was made with the immunoSEQ multiplex PCR assay. For the multiplex PCR, a mixture combining 60 forward primers for TCR Vbeta segments and 13 reverse primers for TCR Jbeta segments was used. The CDR3 region of rearranged TCR beta genes was amplified from genomic DNA with a multiplex PCR assay. The Illumina HiSeq System was used to sequence the amplified TCR beta libraries as 87-base-pair reads. The source study handled its data this way. A later analysis counted about 76 million unique TCR beta chains across the 650 to 700 repertoires, and some 11 million of these chains were shared by at least two donors. Raw reads were error-corrected and collapsed into unique sequences with a nearest-neighbor algorithm that merged closely related sequences to remove PCR and sequencing errors. To assign V, D and J gene segments, CDR3 sequences were aligned to IMGT reference sequences. For a sequence to be retained, a match of at least six nucleotides to both a V gene segment and a J gene segment was required. Rearrangements were called productive when the CDR3 lacked stop codons and stayed in frame with V and J; all others were non-productive. Following IMGT convention, CDR3 was defined as the stretch from the second conserved V-encoded cysteine up to the conserved J-encoded phenylalanine. The earlier analysis of 500 to 650 of the donors excluded any sequence lacking an unambiguous match to a single V gene segment. An earlier analysis of 500 to 600 of the donors classified V segments as functional when productive rearrangements were above 56.7% and as segregating when the standard deviation between donors was above 5%. To diagnose cytomegalovirus status from the catalog of TCR beta chain sequences, a statistical classification framework was built. A later analysis assigned V and J genes by comparing TCR nucleotide sequences with IMGT/GENE-DB human TR gene sequences. Using the TCRdist pipeline, a later analysis assigned CDR3 sequences along with most-parsimonious VDJ recombination scenarios. In a later analysis, each TCR beta chain was defined by its CDR3 amino acid sequence together with its V-gene family, and reads lacking a unique V-gene family were excluded. A later analysis removed 500 to 650 highly shared, low-generation-probability nucleotide sequences to deal with suspected cross-contamination and a sequencing artifact. In a later analysis, a clonal expansion index for each public chain was calculated from normalized within-repertoire ranks of inferred template counts. In a later analysis, generation probabilities were computed with a VDJ recombination model fitted to out-of-frame rearrangements, and the resulting probabilities were checked against IGoR. In a later analysis, TCR-TCR, TCR-HLA and TCR-CMV co-occurrence was scored with hypergeometric tests, and a repertoire-size bias correction was applied to TCR pairs. To estimate false discovery rates, a later analysis permuted the HLA or CMV assignments 20 times. In a later analysis, co-occurring TCRs were grouped with DBSCAN, and TCRdist sequence similarity was added when clustering was performed within HLA-allele-positive subsets. For co-occurrence clustering, repertoires with fewer than 30,000 or more than 120,000 public chains were excluded, along with a handful of repertoires with anomalous nucleotide sharing. This immuneACCESS table, as held by TCRdb, lists in-frame sequences with V and J called but not all clones. Of the missing ones, under half trace to an unresolved V gene in checked studies; the others have no known cause. That table furnishes V, J and clone size, whereas the DNA furnished D and trimming. The sample has 150,000 or so clones on record. The ten largest clonotypes hold over 2% of the sample.

The receptor comes from a woman between 18 and 29 years old in good health and CMV-seronegative. The sequenced material came from PBMCs. The sequence joins TRBV4-1 to TRBJ2-1, with TRBD2 identical over 9 junction bases. The CDR3 region has the sequence CASSHARTSELYNEQFF. In nucleotides, the sequence is TGCGCCAGCAGCCACGCCAGGACTAGCGAGCTTTACAATGAGCAGTTCTTC.